This T cell receptor beta chain was sequenced during a study of beta chain features in type 1 diabetes. Study-wide findings and caveats: An over-representation of cells with high TCR expression could result from cDNA sequencing. In the patient group, naive, central memory and Treg TCRB repertoires seemed more alike than in the healthy donor group. All four CD4+ subsets of Type 1 diabetes patients contained TCRB CDR3s that were moderately but significantly shorter.

Reverse transcription of all isolated RNA meant that expressed TCRB transcripts were sequenced. TCRdb's table, derived via immunoSEQ multiplex PCR, lists solely in-frame clones and lacks some. This table has approximately 260,000 clones, about 23% appearing once. Worth noting for this clone: Its antigen is still unknown.

Germline V gives CDR1 GTSNPN, CDR2 SVGIG (reference sequence). This CDR3 has 12 residues. V shed 3 bases and J shed 5 bases, with 10 bases lying between them. This TCR derives from a woman under 40 with type 1 diabetes. V usage is TRBV30 and J usage is TRBJ1-1; unclear D gene. The source material was naive CD4+ T cells from blood. The CDR3: CAWSAGWTEAFF. CDR3 nucleotide sequence: TGTGCCTGGAGCGCCGGGTGGACTGAAGCTTTCTTT.